Presented here are 25 T cell receptor beta chains from one specimen sequenced in a study of blood T cell repertoires in COVID-19. TCRdb's table, derived via immunoSEQ multiplex PCR, lists solely in-frame clones and lacks some. The table has about 91,000 clones, around four fifths seen once; the top ten hold just under 10%. The sequenced material came from peripheral blood. These receptors originate from a woman of 80 years or more with acute or convalescent COVID-19.

This clone was observed a handful of times. This sequence joins TRBV6-1 and TRBJ1-1, with D possibly matching TRBD1 (6 bases). V was pared by 2 bases and J by 3 bases, with 10 bases between. The CDR3 loop spans 14 amino acids. CDR1 is MNHNS, CDR2 SASEGT, per germline. The CDR3 sequence: CASSENRAYTEAFF. The CDR3 DNA sequence: TGTGCCAGCAGTGAAAACAGGGCGTACACTGAAGCTTTCTTT.

The chain has TRBV5-1 and TRBJ1-1; a weak D match, TRBD1 (6 bases). Trimming pared 4 bases from V and 5 bases from J, leaving 15 bases between. Germline CDR1 SGHRS, CDR2 YFSETQ. The CDR3 totals 14 residues. The CDR3 bases are TGCGCCAGCAGCCCAGGGGAATGGGGGACTGAAGCTTTCTTT. The encoded protein is CASSPGEWGTEAFF. The whole variable domain, filled in from reference TRBV5-1 and TRBJ1-1, reads KAGVTQTPRYLIKTRGQQVTLSCSPISGHRSVSWYQQTPGQGLQFLFEYFSETQRNKGNFPGRFSGRQFSNSRSEMNVSTLELGDSALYLCASSPGEWGTEAFFGQGTRLTVV.

This chain connects TRBV9 to TRBJ2-7, with 13 bases lining up with TRBD2. Germline V gene lookup returns CDR1 SGDLS and CDR2 YYNGEE. The V and J ends lost 3 bases and 3 bases, in that order; junction bases with no gene match: 3. The CDR3 is 15 amino acids. CDR3: CASSAGTSGVYEQYF. CDR3 nucleotides: TGTGCCAGCAGCGCCGGGACTAGCGGGGTCTACGAGCAGTACTTC.

This clone showed up just once. Here the CDR3 reads CASSSTGFEQFF. The CDR3 nucleotides are TGTGCCAGCAGCTCGACAGGGTTTGAGCAGTTCTTC. The chain recombines TRBV7-2 with TRBJ2-1, with TRBD1 matching 7 bases. CDR1 and CDR2 from the germline V gene are SGHTA and FQGNSA. CDR3 size: 12 residues. The J segment lost 9 bases and the V segment lost 4 bases, leaving 3 bases of the junction unmatched.

V is TRBV7-2 and J is TRBJ1-2, with TRBD1 identical over 7 bases. Losses at the gene ends were 1 base for V and 4 bases for J; bases not matched to a gene: 12. CDR3 length: 17 amino acids. Germline V gene sequence: CDR1 SGHTA, CDR2 FQGNSA. As DNA, the CDR3 is TGTGCCAGCAGCTTAGGTCTCAGGGCACAGGGGACCTATGGCTACACCTTC. Protein sequence: CASSLGLRAQGTYGYTF.

The V and J genes are TRBV6-2 or TRBV6-3 and TRBJ1-5, with D hard to call. Germline V gene lookup returns CDR1 MNHEY and CDR2 SVGEGT. V dropped 5 bases and J dropped 0 bases, with 11 bases sitting between them. The CDR3 spans 15 residues. CDR3 protein: CASSLESNSNQPQHF. The CDR3, as DNA: TGTGCCAGCAGTCTCGAGAGTAATAGCAATCAGCCCCAGCATTTT.

V gene TRBV18 combines with J gene TRBJ1-5; D is uncertain. Germline CDR1 and CDR2: KGHSH and LQKENI. The CDR3 has 16 amino acids. Trimming took off 0 bases at V and 7 bases at J, with 16 bases between the two ends. The CDR3 is CASSPPERAGKQPQHF. The CDR3 DNA follows: TGTGCCAGCTCACCACCGGAGAGGGCCGGGAAACAGCCCCAGCATTTT.

V usage is TRBV10-3 and J usage is TRBJ1-2; 8 bases are shared with TRBD1. The CDR3 is 14 residues long. Germline values: CDR1 ENHRY, CDR2 SYGVKD. The ends lost 2 bases at V and 6 bases at J; junction bases unmatched: 5. The CDR3 DNA reads TGTGCCATCAGTGAGCTTGCGACAGGGGATGGCTACACCTTC. It is translated as CAISELATGDGYTF.

The genes are TRBV6-1 and TRBJ1-2, with D possibly being TRBD1 (5 bases). Trimming stripped 0 bases from V and 1 base from J, with 9 bases between. Germline loops: CDR1 MNHNS, CDR2 SASEGT. CDR3 length: 15 residues. CDR3 coding DNA: TGTGCCAGCAGTGAAGCGCGGGGCAGTAACTATGGCTACACCTTC. Translation gives CASSEARGSNYGYTF.

The CDR3 here is CASSLGAGNTEAFF. The CDR3 region has the DNA TGTGCCAGCAGCTTAGGGGCAGGGAACACTGAAGCTTTCTTT. This sequence joins TRBV7-9 and TRBJ1-1; D call uncertain. The CDR3 extends over 14 amino acids. Germline V gene lookup returns CDR1 SEHNR and CDR2 FQNEAQ (reference sequence). V dropped 1 base and J dropped 1 base, with 7 bases sitting between them.

The chain recombines TRBV6-5 with TRBJ2-3; 8 nucleotides match TRBD1. CDR3 length: 15 residues. V gave up 6 bases and J gave up 8 bases; unmatched junction bases: 13. In germline, CDR1 is MNHEY, CDR2 SVGAGI. The CDR3 sequence: CASSLGQGAWGTQYF. DNA for the CDR3: TGTGCCAGCAGCCTCGGACAGGGAGCATGGGGTACGCAGTATTTT.

This clone was seen a single time. The chain links TRBV7-2 to TRBJ1-5; 8 bases are shared with TRBD1. The germline CDR1 and CDR2 sequences are SGHTA and FQGNSA. This CDR3 is built from 16 residues. V trimming: 2 bases; J trimming: 3 bases; junction bases outside the gene matches: 6. In DNA form, the CDR3 reads TGTGCCAGCAGCTTAAGGGCAGGGGGCGTCAATCAGCCCCAGCATTTT. Translated, it gives CASSLRAGGVNQPQHF.

The chain recombines TRBV19 with TRBJ2-7; TRBD1 aligns across 10 bases. This CDR3 has 14 amino acids. Germline CDR1 and CDR2: LNHDA and SQIVND (reference sequence). The V segment lost 3 bases and the J segment 5 bases; nucleotides outside the gene matches: 4. CDR3 in amino acids: CASSIRDRGNEQYF. The CDR3 coding sequence is TGTGCCAGTAGTATCCGGGACAGGGGCAACGAGCAGTACTTC.

The chain carries TRBV10-1 and TRBJ2-7; TRBD1 matches at 10 bases. The CDR3 has 12 amino acids. Germline assignment: CDR1 WNHNN and CDR2 SYGVQD (reference sequence). J gave up 7 bases and V 4 bases, and 1 base lay outside the gene matches. The CDR3, as DNA: TGCGCCAGCAGTGGGGACAGGGGAGAGCAGTACTTC. It is translated as CASSGDRGEQYF.

This chain uses TRBV12-3 or TRBV12-4 with TRBJ2-7, with D perhaps TRBD1 (5 bases). With 6 bases removed from V and 0 bases from J, the gap between germline ends came to 9 bases. CDR3 length equals 13 residues. The CDR3 reads CASRVDSSYEQYF. DNA of the CDR3: TGTGCCAGCAGGGTTGACAGCTCCTACGAGCAGTACTTC.

This clone was found many times. The CDR3 sequence: CAGLARTGELFF. The CDR3, as DNA: TGTGCGGGACTCGCGCGGACCGGGGAGCTGTTTTTT. The chain carries TRBV30 and TRBJ2-2; D is possibly TRBD2 (6 bases). The CDR3 contains 12 residues. Germline V gene data show CDR1 as GTSNPN and CDR2 as SVGIG (reference sequence).

This clone was seen once. The chain is built from TRBV25-1 and TRBJ1-1; 10 bases line up with TRBD1. The CDR3 length is 16 residues. With 5 bases clipped from V and 4 bases from J, the junction kept 10 bases outside the gene matches. CDR1 is MGHDK, CDR2 SYGVNS, per germline. The CDR3 DNA follows: TGTGCCAGCAGTCGGGACAGGGGCCCTGGGTCCACTGAAGCTTTCTTT. Translation: CASSRDRGPGSTEAFF.

The chain joins TRBV3-1 (or the pseudogene TRBV3-2) to TRBJ1-6, with no clear D. CDR1 LGHDT and CDR2 YNNKEL come from the germline V gene (reference sequence). Trimming removed 7 bases from V and 7 bases from J, with 17 bases in between. The CDR3 totals 15 residues. In nucleotides, the CDR3 is TGTGCCAGCACCGGGAAGAGGGCCACCAATTCACCCCTCCACTTT. It yields the protein CASTGKRATNSPLHF.

The chain links TRBV12-3 or TRBV12-4 to TRBJ2-5; no definite D call. The CDR3 is 12 residues long. The ends were cut back, 5 bases at V and 5 bases at J, with 9 bases in the middle. CDR3 in DNA: TGTGCCAGCAGTCCACTCGGGGAGACCCAGTACTTC. It translates to CASSPLGETQYF.

The V gene is TRBV27, the J gene TRBJ1-1; D gene uncertain. The CDR3 extends over 15 amino acids. Germline assignment: CDR1 MNHEY and CDR2 SMNVEV (reference sequence). Trimming took off 6 bases at V and 4 bases at J, with 18 bases between the two ends. Here the CDR3 reads CASSLSGSRGTEAFF. CDR3 nucleotides: TGTGCCAGCAGCTTAAGCGGGTCCCGGGGCACTGAAGCTTTCTTT.

This chain connects TRBV6-5 to TRBJ1-2; D not resolved. CDR1 and CDR2 from the germline V gene are MNHEY and SVGAGI. V gave up 10 bases and J gave up 4 bases, with 13 bases separating them. CDR3 length: 12 amino acids. The CDR3 bases are TGTGCCACCTCCGAGCCCCTCTATGGCTACACCTTC. It codes for CATSEPLYGYTF.

As regards this clone: The junction differs from germline at one of its ends, possibly a read error. The gene calls are TRBV27 and TRBJ1-2; 10 bases match TRBD1. The CDR3 spans 13 residues. Germline V lookup: CDR1 MNHEY, CDR2 SMNVEV (reference sequence). CDR3 residues: CASGLDRGYGYTF. The CDR3 region has the DNA TGTGCCAGCGGTTTGGACAGGGGGTATGGCTACACCTTC.

The chain links TRBV28 to TRBJ2-7; 10 bases are shared with TRBD1. This CDR3 has 15 amino acids. Germline V gene lookup returns CDR1 MDHEN and CDR2 SYDVKM. Trimming cost V 4 bases and J 3 bases; bases outside gene matches: 6. The CDR3 region has the DNA TGTGCCAGCAGTTCCCGCCGGGACAGGGGCTACGAGCAGTACTTC. Translation: CASSSRRDRGYEQYF.

This chain links TRBV7-9 with TRBJ2-3, with TRBD2 matching over 7 bases. The CDR3 has 16 residues. The V and J ends lost 3 bases and 2 bases, in that order; junction bases with no gene match: 8. In germline, CDR1 is SEHNR, CDR2 FQNEAQ (reference sequence). This CDR3 reads CASSFPGRGSTDTQYF. The CDR3 nucleotides read TGTGCCAGCAGCTTTCCAGGGCGGGGGTCCACAGATACGCAGTATTTT.

This rearrangement joins TRBV27 to TRBJ1-1; maybe TRBD1 (5 bases). CDR3 length: 16 residues. V was shortened by 4 bases and J by 5 bases, with 20 bases between the two germline ends. Germline V gene data show CDR1 as MNHEY and CDR2 as SMNVEV (reference sequence). CDR3 amino acids: CASSSPPLGGRTEAFF. The CDR3 region has the DNA TGTGCCAGCAGTTCCCCCCCGCTGGGGGGGAGGACTGAAGCTTTCTTT.